A selection of T cell receptor beta chains follows, all from one sample in a study of blood T cell repertoires in COVID-19. Here immunoSEQ multiplex PCR was the method, and the copy in TCRdb shows in-frame clones only, minus some. Counted here are 300,000 to 400,000 clones, around 87% occurring once; the ten biggest clones make up 1%. The source material was peripheral blood. Every receptor here comes from a man in his forties or fifties with active or convalescent COVID-19. The CDR3 runs from the conserved cysteine through the conserved F or W. The order of the fields is clone size, D gene, J gene, V gene, CDR3 DNA, CDR3 protein. The D gene is left open where the match is weak. Only part of the rows carry a size: once, few, many, or a class if the clone is expanded.

clone size: .
D gene: .
J gene: TRBJ2-2
V gene: TRBV28
CDR3 DNA: TGTGCCAGCAGCCCACAGGTCGGCGGGGAGCTGTTTTTT
CDR3 protein: CASSPQVGGELFF

clone size: once
D gene: TRBD1
J gene: TRBJ1-2
V gene: TRBV7-2
CDR3 DNA: TGTGCCAGCAGCGTAAGACAGGGGGGAGGCTACACCTTC
CDR3 protein: CASSVRQGGGYTF

clone size: .
D gene: .
J gene: TRBJ1-2
V gene: TRBV6-5
CDR3 DNA: TGTGCCAGCGTCCAGGGCGGGGGTAACTATGGCTACACCTTC
CDR3 protein: CASVQGGGNYGYTF

clone size: .
D gene: TRBD1
J gene: TRBJ1-2
V gene: TRBV27
CDR3 DNA: TGTGCCAGCAGTTCCGTAGCACAGGGGGGAACAAACTATGGCTACACCTTC
CDR3 protein: CASSSVAQGGTNYGYTF

clone size: once
D gene: TRBD1
J gene: TRBJ2-1
V gene: TRBV19
CDR3 DNA: TGTGCCACGACATTAGGGACAGGGGGTAATGAGCAGTTCTTC
CDR3 protein: CATTLGTGGNEQFF

clone size: .
D gene: .
J gene: TRBJ1-2
V gene: TRBV11-2
CDR3 DNA: TGTGCCAGCAGCCCGCTTTGGAGGGCAAAGGGGAGAAACTATGGCTACACCTTC
CDR3 protein: CASSPLWRAKGRNYGYTF

clone size: .
D gene: TRBD1
J gene: TRBJ1-5
V gene: TRBV6-6
CDR3 DNA: TGTGCCAGCAGCGACCCCCGGGACAGGGGGTTCCAGCCCCAGCATTTT
CDR3 protein: CASSDPRDRGFQPQHF

clone size: .
D gene: .
J gene: TRBJ2-5
V gene: TRBV5-1
CDR3 DNA: TGCGCCAGCAGCTTGGGGCCAGGGCCGGAAGAGACCCAGTACTTC
CDR3 protein: CASSLGPGPEETQYF

clone size: .
D gene: TRBD1
J gene: TRBJ1-2
V gene: TRBV28
CDR3 DNA: TGTGCCAGCAGAACCGGGACAGGGATACTAAACTATGGCTACACCTTC
CDR3 protein: CASRTGTGILNYGYTF

clone size: .
D gene: TRBD1
J gene: TRBJ1-4
V gene: TRBV2
CDR3 DNA: TGTGCCAGCAGGTGGGGTCAGGGGGCTGGTGAAAAACTGTTTTTT
CDR3 protein: CASRWGQGAGEKLFF

clone size: .
D gene: .
J gene: TRBJ1-2
V gene: TRBV2
CDR3 DNA: TGTGCCAGCATCCCAAGGAGGGGCTATGGCTACACCTTC
CDR3 protein: CASIPRRGYGYTF

clone size: once
D gene: TRBD1
J gene: TRBJ1-5
V gene: TRBV6-5
CDR3 DNA: TGTGCCAGCCAGGGACAGGGAAATCAGCCCCAGCATTTT
CDR3 protein: CASQGQGNQPQHF

clone size: .
D gene: TRBD2
J gene: TRBJ2-7
V gene: TRBV28
CDR3 DNA: TGTGCCAGCAGTCGGGGGGACCAGTATCGAGTAACCTACGAGCAGTACTTC
CDR3 protein: CASSRGDQYRVTYEQYF

clone size: .
D gene: .
J gene: TRBJ1-5
V gene: TRBV28
CDR3 DNA: TGTGCCAGCAGGGGGACAAACAACAATCAGCCCCAGCATTTT
CDR3 protein: CASRGTNNNQPQHF

clone size: .
D gene: .
J gene: TRBJ1-5
V gene: TRBV4-3
CDR3 DNA: TGCGCCAGCAGCCAAGCCCCCCCGGGAAATCAGCCCCAGCATTTT
CDR3 protein: CASSQAPPGNQPQHF

clone size: .
D gene: .
J gene: TRBJ1-4
V gene: TRBV21-1
CDR3 DNA: TGTGCCAGCAGCACGGACATCAACCCAGGGACAACTAATGAAAAACTGTTTTTT
CDR3 protein: CASSTDINPGTTNEKLFF

clone size: once
D gene: .
J gene: TRBJ1-2
V gene: TRBV28
CDR3 DNA: TGTGCCAGCAGTTTGTTGCAGGGAGGGGGTTATGGCTACACCTTC
CDR3 protein: CASSLLQGGGYGYTF

clone size: .
D gene: TRBD1
J gene: TRBJ2-7
V gene: TRBV18
CDR3 DNA: TGTGCCAGCCGCGGACAGGGAAGCTACGAGCAGTACTTC
CDR3 protein: CASRGQGSYEQYF

clone size: .
D gene: .
J gene: TRBJ1-1
V gene: TRBV3-1/TRBV3-2
CDR3 DNA: TGTGCCAGCAGCCAAGTGGGAAACGGGCAGGGAGCTTTCTTT
CDR3 protein: CASSQVGNGQGAFF

clone size: .
D gene: .
J gene: TRBJ1-4
V gene: TRBV20-1
CDR3 DNA: TGCAGTGCTACTGACAGGCGGGCGGCTAATGAAAAACTGTTTTTT
CDR3 protein: CSATDRRAANEKLFF

clone size: .
D gene: TRBD1
J gene: TRBJ2-7
V gene: TRBV7-2
CDR3 DNA: TGTGCCAGCAGCTGGGGACAGGAGTACGAGCAGTACTTC
CDR3 protein: CASSWGQEYEQYF

clone size: .
D gene: .
J gene: TRBJ1-6
V gene: TRBV19
CDR3 DNA: TGTGCCAGTAGTATACTCAAGGGGGACGATTCACCCCTCCACTTT
CDR3 protein: CASSILKGDDSPLHF

clone size: .
D gene: .
J gene: TRBJ2-2
V gene: TRBV4-3
CDR3 DNA: TGCGCCAGCAGCCAAAGATCAGCTCGTACAGCGGCCGGGGAGCTGTTTTTT
CDR3 protein: CASSQRSARTAAGELFF

clone size: once
D gene: TRBD2
J gene: TRBJ2-7
V gene: TRBV10-3
CDR3 DNA: TGTGCCATCAGTGTGGGTAGCGGGAGCAACGAGCAGTACTTC
CDR3 protein: CAISVGSGSNEQYF

clone size: .
D gene: .
J gene: TRBJ1-2
V gene: TRBV19
CDR3 DNA: TGTGCCAGTAGCCGACAGGCATCTAGCTATGGCTACACCTTC
CDR3 protein: CASSRQASSYGYTF

clone size: .
D gene: .
J gene: TRBJ1-2
V gene: TRBV6-1
CDR3 DNA: TGTGCCAGCAGTGATCCGGGACTAGAATCGGGGGGCTACACCTTC
CDR3 protein: CASSDPGLESGGYTF

clone size: .
D gene: TRBD2
J gene: TRBJ2-3
V gene: TRBV28
CDR3 DNA: TGTGCCAGCAGTTTGACTAGCGGCCTCACAGATACGCAGTATTTT
CDR3 protein: CASSLTSGLTDTQYF

clone size: once
D gene: TRBD1
J gene: TRBJ2-3
V gene: TRBV18
CDR3 DNA: TGTGCCAGCTCACTAGGGACAGAGGCGGATACGCAGTATTTT
CDR3 protein: CASSLGTEADTQYF

clone size: .
D gene: TRBD2
J gene: TRBJ2-3
V gene: TRBV2
CDR3 DNA: TGTGCCAGCGGGGGACTAGCGGATCACACAGATACGCAGTATTTT
CDR3 protein: CASGGLADHTDTQYF

clone size: few
D gene: TRBD1
J gene: TRBJ2-5
V gene: TRBV27
CDR3 DNA: TGTGCCAGCAGCCAGGAGGGCCTCGGCATCAGGACAGGGGGTAAAGAGACCCAGTACTTC
CDR3 protein: CASSQEGLGIRTGGKETQYF

clone size: .
D gene: .
J gene: TRBJ1-2
V gene: TRBV28
CDR3 DNA: TGTGCCAGCAGTACCGACAGGTTGGGCCACACCTTC
CDR3 protein: CASSTDRLGHTF

clone size: .
D gene: TRBD2
J gene: TRBJ2-1
V gene: TRBV25-1
CDR3 DNA: TGTGCCAGCAGTAAGATAGCGGGGGGCGCGGATGAGCAGTTCTTC
CDR3 protein: CASSKIAGGADEQFF

clone size: .
D gene: TRBD1
J gene: TRBJ2-1
V gene: TRBV7-2
CDR3 DNA: TGTGCCAGCATCAGACAGGGGGGCTATGAGCAGTTCTTC
CDR3 protein: CASIRQGGYEQFF

clone size: .
D gene: .
J gene: TRBJ1-6
V gene: TRBV10-3
CDR3 DNA: TGTGCCATCAGTGAGTCGGGCAGGTCAGCCTATAATTCACCCCTCCACTTT
CDR3 protein: CAISESGRSAYNSPLHF

clone size: .
D gene: .
J gene: TRBJ2-4
V gene: TRBV5-6
CDR3 DNA: TGTGCCAGCAGCTCGCCCAGGGTGGCCTCCCGTTTTCAGTACTTC
CDR3 protein: CASSSPRVASRFQYF

clone size: .
D gene: TRBD1
J gene: TRBJ1-2
V gene: TRBV7-9
CDR3 DNA: TGTGCCAGCAGCATTGGACAGGGATCTGCCTACACCTTC
CDR3 protein: CASSIGQGSAYTF

clone size: few
D gene: TRBD2
J gene: TRBJ2-7
V gene: TRBV28
CDR3 DNA: TGTGCCAGCCGGACTAGTCTCTACGAGCAGTACTTC
CDR3 protein: CASRTSLYEQYF

clone size: .
D gene: .
J gene: TRBJ1-2
V gene: TRBV7-9
CDR3 DNA: TGTGCCAGCAGCGATATCCGGGACACTGATGGCTACACCTTC
CDR3 protein: CASSDIRDTDGYTF

clone size: .
D gene: .
J gene: TRBJ1-1
V gene: TRBV27
CDR3 DNA: TGTGCCAGCAGTTCCCCCCGACAGGACCACACTGAAGCTTTCTTT
CDR3 protein: CASSSPRQDHTEAFF

clone size: .
D gene: .
J gene: TRBJ2-5
V gene: TRBV2
CDR3 DNA: TGTGCCAGCAGTGGCTTAGGGGGAGAGGGAGAGACCCAGTACTTC
CDR3 protein: CASSGLGGEGETQYF

clone size: .
D gene: TRBD1
J gene: TRBJ1-2
V gene: TRBV30
CDR3 DNA: TGTGCCTGGAGTGTAAACAGGGGGTATGGCTACACCTTC
CDR3 protein: CAWSVNRGYGYTF

clone size: .
D gene: .
J gene: TRBJ1-2
V gene: TRBV30
CDR3 DNA: TGTGCCTGGAGTGTCTCCTCAGGGAACTATGGCTACACCTTC
CDR3 protein: CAWSVSSGNYGYTF

clone size: .
D gene: .
J gene: TRBJ2-7
V gene: TRBV9
CDR3 DNA: TGTGCCAGCAGCGTAGACCCCACGGGGGGCTCACGAGAGCAGTACTTC
CDR3 protein: CASSVDPTGGSREQYF

clone size: .
D gene: .
J gene: TRBJ1-5
V gene: TRBV6-6
CDR3 DNA: TGTGCCAGCAGTGGGGACCGGGACAACAATCAGCCCCAGCATTTT
CDR3 protein: CASSGDRDNNQPQHF

clone size: .
D gene: .
J gene: TRBJ1-2
V gene: TRBV29-1
CDR3 DNA: TGCAGCGTTGGGGAGGCGGGATATGGCTACACCTTC
CDR3 protein: CSVGEAGYGYTF

clone size: .
D gene: TRBD2
J gene: TRBJ2-3
V gene: TRBV2
CDR3 DNA: TGTGCCAGCAGTGAACGGGGGACTAGTAATGCAGATACGCAGTATTTT
CDR3 protein: CASSERGTSNADTQYF

clone size: .
D gene: TRBD2
J gene: TRBJ2-1
V gene: TRBV27
CDR3 DNA: TGTGCCAGCAGTTTATCCCCGGGGGGGCTTTCCTACAATGAGCAGTTCTTC
CDR3 protein: CASSLSPGGLSYNEQFF

clone size: .
D gene: .
J gene: TRBJ2-1
V gene: TRBV9
CDR3 DNA: TGTGCCAGCGGCCGCCCCGAGGGTTATTACAATGAGCAGTTCTTC
CDR3 protein: CASGRPEGYYNEQFF

clone size: .
D gene: TRBD1
J gene: TRBJ2-2
V gene: TRBV6-1
CDR3 DNA: TGTGCCAGCAGTGAACCGGGACAGGGCCCCGGGGAGCTGTTTTTT
CDR3 protein: CASSEPGQGPGELFF

clone size: .
D gene: .
J gene: TRBJ1-1
V gene: TRBV13
CDR3 DNA: TGTGCCAGCAGCTTAGACCGACAGGCGAACACTGAAGCTTTCTTT
CDR3 protein: CASSLDRQANTEAFF

clone size: .
D gene: .
J gene: TRBJ1-1
V gene: TRBV10-3
CDR3 DNA: TGTGCCATCAGTGAGTTGGAGGGGGAAGCTTTCTTT
CDR3 protein: CAISELEGEAFF

clone size: .
D gene: TRBD1
J gene: TRBJ1-6
V gene: TRBV4-3
CDR3 DNA: TGCGCCAGCAGCCAAGATCAAGACAGGGGTTGGAATTCACCCCTCCACTTT
CDR3 protein: CASSQDQDRGWNSPLHF

clone size: .
D gene: TRBD1
J gene: TRBJ2-5
V gene: TRBV25-1
CDR3 DNA: TGTGCCAGCAGTGAATCCGGACAGGGAAAAGAGACCCAGTACTTC
CDR3 protein: CASSESGQGKETQYF

clone size: .
D gene: TRBD1
J gene: TRBJ1-5
V gene: TRBV6-1
CDR3 DNA: TGTGCCAGCAGTGACACCATACAGGGGGCGGGCAATCAGCCCCAGCATTTT
CDR3 protein: CASSDTIQGAGNQPQHF

clone size: .
D gene: TRBD2
J gene: TRBJ2-5
V gene: TRBV2
CDR3 DNA: TGTGCCAGCAGTGAAATGGGAGGGGACCAAGAGACCCAGTACTTC
CDR3 protein: CASSEMGGDQETQYF

clone size: once
D gene: .
J gene: TRBJ1-4
V gene: TRBV4-3
CDR3 DNA: TGCGCCAGCAGCGGACTGAATGAAAAACTGTTTTTT
CDR3 protein: CASSGLNEKLFF

clone size: .
D gene: .
J gene: TRBJ1-5
V gene: TRBV28
CDR3 DNA: TGTGCCAGCGTCGAGTCCCCATCAGGGGCGGGCAATCAGCCCCAGCATTTT
CDR3 protein: CASVESPSGAGNQPQHF